The 21 T cell receptor beta chains below all came from one sample that was sequenced in a study of blood T cell repertoires in COVID-19. Only in-frame clones appear in the TCRdb table, and some are missing; sequencing was by immunoSEQ multiplex PCR. The sample carries about 260,000 clones, about 87% recorded once. Sequencing was done on a sample of PBMCs or T cells enriched from blood (not recorded which). These receptors came from a woman aged 45-65 years who had recovered from COVID-19.

J is TRBJ1-1 and V is TRBV28; D perhaps matches TRBD1 (5 bases). The V and J ends lost 5 bases and 1 base respectively, with 14 bases between them. The CDR3 has 15 amino acids. Per germline, CDR1 MDHEN and CDR2 SYDVKM. The CDR3 is CASSPGTWGNTEAFF. The DNA of the CDR3 is TGTGCCAGCAGTCCTGGGACTTGGGGGAACACTGAAGCTTTCTTT. The variable domain in full, completed from reference TRBV28 and TRBJ1-1, reads DVKVTQSSRYLVKRTGEKVFLECVQDMDHENMFWYRQDPGLGLRLIYFSYDVKMKEKGDIPEGYSVSREKKERFSLILESASTNQTSMYLCASSPGTWGNTEAFFGQGTRLTVV.

This clone was recorded a few times. This chain uses TRBV7-3 with TRBJ2-2; 7 nucleotides align to TRBD2. This CDR3 comprises 15 residues. Trimming took 2 bases from V and 1 from J; bases not matched to a gene: 1. Germline CDR1 and CDR2: SGHTA and FQGTGA. DNA of the CDR3: TGTGCCAGCAGCTTACTAGCGGTGAACACCGGGGAGCTGTTTTTT. This sequence encodes CASSLLAVNTGELFF. The full variable domain, with the rest looked up from reference TRBV7-3 and TRBJ2-2, is GAGVSQTPSNKVTEKGKYVELRCDPISGHTALYWYRQSLGQGPEFLIYFQGTGAADDSGLPNDRFFAVRPEGSVSTLKIQRTERGDSAVYLCASSLLAVNTGELFFGEGSRLTVL.

V is TRBV7-2 and J is TRBJ2-3; D is unresolved. In germline, CDR1 is SGHTA, CDR2 FQGNSA. V was trimmed by 1 base and J by 0 bases, leaving 11 bases between them. This CDR3 is 16 amino acids long. The CDR3 sequence: CASSLGLDGSTDTQYF. The DNA of the CDR3 is TGTGCCAGCAGCTTAGGGCTAGACGGTAGCACAGATACGCAGTATTTT.

V usage is TRBV4-3 and J usage is TRBJ2-2; D is perhaps TRBD1 (5 bases). Trimming left V 2 bases short and J 4 bases short, with 11 bases between. This CDR3 is built from 15 residues. Per germline, CDR1 LGHNA and CDR2 YSLEER. The CDR3 nucleotides read TGCGCCAGCAGCCAACGTGCGACAGTCACCGGGGAGCTGTTTTTT. This translates into CASSQRATVTGELFF.

This rearrangement joins TRBV10-3 to TRBJ1-1, with 8 bases identical to TRBD1. Germline V gives CDR1 ENHRY, CDR2 SYGVKD. Trimming cost V 8 bases and J 6 bases; bases outside gene matches: 5. The CDR3 has 12 residues. The CDR3 DNA reads as TGTGCCATCCGGACAGGGAGCGCTGAAGCTTTCTTT. This translates into CAIRTGSAEAFF.

This clone was counted a single time. V and J are TRBV4-3 and TRBJ2-7; TRBD2 is a possible D gene (6 bases). With 0 bases removed from V and 2 bases from J, the gap between germline ends came to 14 bases. The CDR3 is 16 amino acids. Germline V gives CDR1 LGHNA, CDR2 YSLEER. CDR3 nucleotide sequence: TGCGCCAGCAGCCAAGAGATCGGGGGTAGTGCCTACGAGCAGTACTTC. Encoded protein: CASSQEIGGSAYEQYF.

V usage is TRBV11-2 and J usage is TRBJ2-7; 8 positions match TRBD2. The V gene end was trimmed by 3 bases and the J gene end by 0 bases; junction bases not matched to a gene: 4. The CDR3 extends over 15 amino acids. Germline V gene data show CDR1 as SGHAT and CDR2 as FQNNGV. This CDR3 reads CASSFGSGISYEQYF. DNA for the CDR3: TGTGCCAGCAGCTTTGGTAGCGGGATCTCCTACGAGCAGTACTTC.

The V and J genes are TRBV27 and TRBJ2-7; 8 positions agree with TRBD2. Germline CDR1 reads MNHEY; CDR2 reads SMNVEV (reference sequence). V shed 2 bases, J shed 0 bases, and the junction held 15 bases outside the gene matches. The CDR3 extends over 19 amino acids. The DNA for the CDR3 is TGTGCCAGCAGTTTAGAGGCTAGCGGGCCCTGGGCCAGCTCCTACGAGCAGTACTTC. Encoded protein: CASSLEASGPWASSYEQYF.

The gene calls are TRBV27 and TRBJ2-5; 8 bases are shared with TRBD2. CDR1 is MNHEY, CDR2 SMNVEV, per germline (reference sequence). The V and J ends lost 0 bases and 5 bases, in that order; junction bases with no gene match: 5. The CDR3 has 15 amino acids. The CDR3 DNA sequence: TGTGCCAGCAGTTTATCAGCGGGAGACGCTGAGACCCAGTACTTC. This codes for CASSLSAGDAETQYF.

The chain carries TRBV28 and TRBJ1-2; D not certain. Germline CDR1 reads MDHEN; CDR2 reads SYDVKM. Trimming cost V 6 bases and J 2 bases, with 16 bases left between them. The length of the CDR3 is 15 residues. For the CDR3, the DNA is TGTGCCAGCAGCGCCCCATTACAAGAAAACTATGGCTACACCTTC. It is translated as CASSAPLQENYGYTF.

This clone was observed once. This rearrangement joins TRBV30 to TRBJ1-1, with a possible D match to TRBD1 (6 bases). Looked up from germline, CDR1 is GTSNPN and CDR2 is SVGIG (reference sequence). The CDR3 sequence is 14 residues long. The germline V and J ends were trimmed by 2 bases and 6 bases, with 16 bases remaining between them. Here the CDR3 DNA reads TGTGCCTGGAGTAGGGACACCCGAAGGTCTGAAGCTTTCTTT. Protein: CAWSRDTRRSEAFF.

This chain uses TRBV2 with TRBJ2-3; D is unclear. Deletions cut 10 bases from V and 0 bases from J, with 17 bases between. CDR3 length: 15 residues. Germline CDR1 reads SNHLY; CDR2 reads FYNNEI. The CDR3 nucleotides are TGTGCCACTTGCAGAGGTGTTACTAGCACAGATACGCAGTATTTT. Protein: CATCRGVTSTDTQYF.

V and J are TRBV30 and TRBJ2-1; possibly TRBD2 for D (7 bases). Germline V gives CDR1 GTSNPN, CDR2 SVGIG (reference sequence). V shed 8 bases and J shed 5 bases, with 19 bases lying between them. This CDR3 comprises 14 residues. This CDR3 reads CARARGGINNEQFF. Written as DNA, the CDR3 is TGTGCCCGGGCTAGGGGGGGAATAAACAATGAGCAGTTCTTC.

The chain couples TRBV9 to TRBJ1-2, with TRBD1 matching 7 bases. V shed 4 bases and J 5 bases; nucleotides not matched to a gene: 11. This CDR3 region has 15 residues. Germline values: CDR1 SGDLS, CDR2 YYNGEE. The CDR3 DNA is TGTGCCAGCAGCCCACTCGACAGGGCCGAGTATGGCTACACCTTC. It codes for CASSPLDRAEYGYTF. Full variable domain (rest looked up from reference TRBV9 and TRBJ1-2): DSGVTQTPKHLITATGQRVTLRCSPRSGDLSVYWYQQSLDQGLQFLIQYYNGEERAKGNILERFSAQQFPDLHSELNLSSLELGDSALYFCASSPLDRAEYGYTFGSGTRLTVV.

The table lists this clone with a few counts. The rearrangement links TRBV19 to TRBJ2-7, with no clear D. The CDR3 has 13 amino acids. Per germline, CDR1 LNHDA and CDR2 SQIVND (reference sequence). V lost 4 bases, J lost 0 bases, and 7 bases lay in between. CDR3 region: CASSSRVSYEQYF. The CDR3 DNA follows: TGTGCCAGTAGTAGCCGGGTCTCCTACGAGCAGTACTTC.

V and J are TRBV10-3 and TRBJ1-1; 7 bases map to TRBD1. Germline V gene sequence: CDR1 ENHRY, CDR2 SYGVKD. V shed 11 bases and J 7 bases; nucleotides not matched to a gene: 13. The CDR3 length is 13 residues. CDR3 amino acids: CAVRATGAGEAFF. The CDR3 nucleotides read TGTGCCGTACGAGCTACAGGGGCTGGTGAAGCTTTCTTT.

The chain uses TRBV7-8 and TRBJ1-6; 8 positions match TRBD1. Germline lookup yields CDR1 SGHVS and CDR2 FQNEAQ. The CDR3 is 15 residues long. The trim removed 3 bases at V and 9 bases at J, leaving 7 bases unmatched. The CDR3 nucleotides are TGTGCCAGCAGCTTGCGACAGGGGTACAGTTCACCCCTCCACTTT. Translating it yields CASSLRQGYSSPLHF.

The V and J genes are TRBV6-5 and TRBJ2-3, with 9 bases lining up with TRBD1. Germline V lookup: CDR1 MNHEY, CDR2 SVGAGI. CDR3 size: 15 residues. V lost 7 bases and J lost 2; bases outside the gene matches: 7. In DNA, the CDR3 is TGTGCCAGCACCCCGGGACAGGGCCTCACAGATACGCAGTATTTT. Its translation is CASTPGQGLTDTQYF.

The V and J genes are TRBV19 and TRBJ2-7; 7 bases are shared with TRBD2. Looked up from germline, CDR1 is LNHDA and CDR2 is SQIVND (reference sequence). The CDR3 totals 15 residues. Trimming at V came to 3 bases and at J to 5 bases, leaving 10 bases not matched to a gene. CDR3: CASSMSGGTRDEQYF. In nucleotides, the CDR3 is TGTGCCAGTAGTATGTCGGGAGGAACGCGGGACGAGCAGTACTTC.

The chain employs TRBV5-5 and TRBJ1-5, with 10 nucleotides matching TRBD1. The length of the CDR3 is 20 residues. The J segment lost 3 bases and the V segment lost 0 bases, leaving 15 bases of the junction unmatched. CDR1 is SGHKS and CDR2 is YYEKEE in the germline V gene (reference sequence). CDR3 sequence reads: CASSLGLRDRGHGTNQPQHF. The CDR3 DNA is TGTGCCAGCAGCTTGGGGCTCCGGGACAGGGGCCATGGCACCAATCAGCCCCAGCATTTT.

The J gene is TRBJ1-1, the V gene TRBV12-3 or TRBV12-4; no definite D call. The CDR3 extends over 13 amino acids. Trimming left V 3 bases short and J 5 bases short, with 10 bases between. The CDR3 nucleotides are TGTGCCAGCAGTTTTGAGGTGGAGACTGAAGCTTTCTTT. It encodes CASSFEVETEAFF.